This section outlines one TCR beta chain sequence together with its context. The entry originates in a study of technical replicates of blood from several donors. The CDR3 extends over 14 amino acids. Germline V lookup: CDR1 MNHEY, CDR2 SMNVEV (reference sequence). Trimming removed 5 bases from V and 8 bases from J, with 15 bases in between. The data were produced by immunoSEQ multiplex PCR, yet TCRdb's version contains in-frame clones alone and is incomplete. The table lists more than 90,000 clones, about 96% of them singletons. The source is a human donor in good health. This sequence joins TRBV27 and TRBJ2-2, with D tentatively TRBD1 (6 bases). Sequencing was performed on T cells isolated from PBMCs. CDR3 region: CASSPPPGTGELFF. The DNA for the CDR3 is TGTGCCAGCAGTCCCCCACCCGGGACAGGGGAGCTGTTTTTT.